This T cell receptor beta chain emerged from a study of T cell changes during pregnancy in multiple sclerosis. Clones were sequenced by immunoSEQ multiplex PCR, and TCRdb holds only the in-frame ones, with some missing. The sample records tens of thousands of clones, more than 90% being singletons. V lost 7 bases, J lost 7 bases, and 17 bases lay in between. Per the germline V gene, CDR1 is LNHDA and CDR2 is SQIVND (reference sequence). The CDR3 has 15 residues. The sample here was peripheral blood, taken in the second trimester of pregnancy. The receptor was isolated from a female donor with multiple sclerosis, enrolled in a pregnancy study. This chain uses TRBV19 with TRBJ1-6; perhaps TRBD1 as D (5 bases). The CDR3 is CASNALDRLNSPLHF. The CDR3 bases are TGTGCCAGTAACGCTTTAGACAGATTAAATTCACCCCTCCACTTT.